This T cell receptor (beta chain) was found in a study of cytomegalovirus exposure and HLA in healthy donors. Germline CDR1 reads LGHNA; CDR2 reads YSLEER. V was pared by 8 bases and J by 5 bases, with 8 bases of the junction left unmatched. The CDR3 totals 15 residues. The donors were in the approximately 130-subject validation cohort, distinct from the roughly 600-subject first cohort. Generated by immunoSEQ multiplex PCR, the TCRdb table keeps only in-frame clones and is missing some. The table shows under 350,000 clones, with about 86% occurring only once. As regards this clone: Its target is not known.

Study-wide findings and caveats: TCR clusters originating in the first cohort tended to co-occur in the 100 to 150 validation repertoires, according to a later analysis.

The clonotype originates from a woman aged 18-30 years in good health and CMV-seronegative. The sequenced material came from PBMCs. The chain couples TRBV4-3 to TRBJ2-3, with 12 bases fitting TRBD2. CDR3 in amino acids: CASPQGTSGQDTQYF. The CDR3 DNA reads TGCGCCAGCCCGCAAGGGACTAGCGGGCAAGATACGCAGTATTTT.